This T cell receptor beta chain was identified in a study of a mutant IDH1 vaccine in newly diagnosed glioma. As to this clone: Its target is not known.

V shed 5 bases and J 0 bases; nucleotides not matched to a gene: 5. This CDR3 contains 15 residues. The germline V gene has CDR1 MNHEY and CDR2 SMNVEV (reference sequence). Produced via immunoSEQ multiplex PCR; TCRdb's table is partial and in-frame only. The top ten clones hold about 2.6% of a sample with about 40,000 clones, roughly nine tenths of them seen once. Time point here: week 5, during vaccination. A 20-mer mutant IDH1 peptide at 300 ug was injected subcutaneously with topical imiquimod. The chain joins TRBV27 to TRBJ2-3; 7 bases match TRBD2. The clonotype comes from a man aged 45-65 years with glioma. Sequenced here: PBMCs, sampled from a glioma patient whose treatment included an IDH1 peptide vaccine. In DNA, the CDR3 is TGTGCCAGCAGTCTACTAGCGTTTAGCACAGATACGCAGTATTTT. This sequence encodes CASSLLAFSTDTQYF.